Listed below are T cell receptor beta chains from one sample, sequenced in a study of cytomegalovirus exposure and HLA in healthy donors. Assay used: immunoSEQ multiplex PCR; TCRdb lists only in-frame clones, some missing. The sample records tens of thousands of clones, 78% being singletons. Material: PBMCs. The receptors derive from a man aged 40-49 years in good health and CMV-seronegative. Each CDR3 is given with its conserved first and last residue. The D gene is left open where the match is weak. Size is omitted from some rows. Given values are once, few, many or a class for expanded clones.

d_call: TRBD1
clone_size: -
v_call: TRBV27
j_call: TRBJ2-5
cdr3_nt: TGTGCCAGCAGACGACAGGGGTTAGAGACCCAGTACTTC
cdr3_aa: CASRRQGLETQYF

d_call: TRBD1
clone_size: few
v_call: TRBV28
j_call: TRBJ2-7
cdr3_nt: TGTGCCAGCAGAAGGACAGGGGGCCAGGTTGAGCAGTACTTC
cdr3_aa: CASRRTGGQVEQYF

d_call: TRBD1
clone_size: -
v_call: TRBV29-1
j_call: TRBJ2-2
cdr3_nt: TGCAGCGTCGGACAGGGGCTGGGGCGCGGGGAGCTGTTTTTT
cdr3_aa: CSVGQGLGRGELFF

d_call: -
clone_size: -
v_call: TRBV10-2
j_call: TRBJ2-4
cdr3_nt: TGCGCCAGCAGAATAGCGGAAAAAAACATTCAGTACTTC
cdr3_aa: CASRIAEKNIQYF

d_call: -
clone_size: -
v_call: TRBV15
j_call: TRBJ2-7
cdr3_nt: TGTGCCACCAGCAGAGACGGGGTAGGCGGACGGTACTTC
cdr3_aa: CATSRDGVGGRYF

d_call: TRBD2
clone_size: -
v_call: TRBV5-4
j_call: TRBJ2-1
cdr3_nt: TGTGCCAGCAGCTTCCCGGGACTAGCGGGACATGAGCAGTTCTTC
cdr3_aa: CASSFPGLAGHEQFF

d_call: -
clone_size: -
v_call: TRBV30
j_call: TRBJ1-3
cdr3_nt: TGTGCCTGGAGTGTCGGCAGGCAGGCTGGAAACACCATATATTTT
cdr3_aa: CAWSVGRQAGNTIYF

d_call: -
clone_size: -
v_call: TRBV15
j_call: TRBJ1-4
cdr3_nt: TGTGCCACCAGCAGAGATTTTTACGGGGGGTTAAGGGAAAAACTGTTTTTT
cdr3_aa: CATSRDFYGGLREKLFF

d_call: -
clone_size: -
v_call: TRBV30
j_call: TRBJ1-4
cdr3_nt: TGTGCCTGGAGTCGTACGGGGTTAAGCGAAAAACTGTTTTTT
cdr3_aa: CAWSRTGLSEKLFF

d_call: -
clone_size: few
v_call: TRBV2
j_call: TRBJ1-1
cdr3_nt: TGTGCCGCCGGGGGTTCTGAAGCTTTCTTT
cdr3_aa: CAAGGSEAFF

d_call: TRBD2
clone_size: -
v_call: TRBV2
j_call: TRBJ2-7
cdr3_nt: TGTGCCAGCAGCGCCACTAGCGGGAGCAACGAGCAGTACTTC
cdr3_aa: CASSATSGSNEQYF

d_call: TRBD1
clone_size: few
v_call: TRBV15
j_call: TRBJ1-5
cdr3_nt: TGTGCCACCAGCAGAGATTTAGGGGGCGGCCAGCCCCAGCATTTT
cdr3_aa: CATSRDLGGGQPQHF